These 10 T cell receptor beta chains share one sample of origin, sequenced in a study of shared clonotypes between healthy human individuals. Naive CD8 populations comprised CD45RO-negative cells positively selected for CCR7, excluding terminally differentiated effector memory CD45RA+ cells. Assay used: immunoSEQ multiplex PCR; TCRdb lists only in-frame clones, some missing. Among nearly 2 million clones listed, approximately 94% were seen once. The source material was naive CD8+ T cells sorted from blood. The origin of the receptors is a man in his late teens or twenties in good health.

This sequence joins TRBV13 and TRBJ2-6; D unresolved. Germline V lookup: CDR1 PRHDT, CDR2 FYEKMQ (reference sequence). Trimming pared 4 bases from V and 0 bases from J, leaving 13 bases between. There are 17 residues in the CDR3. This CDR3 reads CASSSSYGGSGANVLTF. The CDR3 DNA sequence: TGTGCCAGCAGCTCGTCTTATGGTGGCTCTGGGGCCAACGTCCTGACTTTC. The whole variable domain, filled in from reference TRBV13 and TRBJ2-6, reads AAGVIQSPRHLIKEKRETATLKCYPIPRHDTVYWYQQGPGQDPQFLISFYEKMQSDKGSIPDRFSAQQFSDYHSELNMSSLELGDSALYFCASSSSYGGSGANVLTFGAGSRLTVL.

This sequence joins TRBV5-6 and TRBJ1-2, with TRBD1 as a possible D gene (5 bases). Germline CDR1 SGHDT, CDR2 YYEEEE. This CDR3 region has 15 residues. V was trimmed by 0 bases and J by 3 bases, leaving 12 bases between them. The CDR3 DNA reads TGTGCCAGCAGCTTGGGGACACCACTCCACTATGGCTACACCTTC. Protein product: CASSLGTPLHYGYTF.

The gene calls are TRBV4-3 and TRBJ2-2, with D possibly matching TRBD2 (6 bases). Trimming shortened V by 4 bases and J by 0 bases, and 15 bases separated the two germline ends. CDR3 length equals 17 residues. Per the germline V gene, CDR1 is LGHNA and CDR2 is YSLEER. In DNA, the CDR3 is TGCGCCAGCAGCCCGCCGGGACTCGGTACGAACACCGGGGAGCTGTTTTTT. Protein sequence: CASSPPGLGTNTGELFF.

V usage is TRBV11-1 and J usage is TRBJ2-2; D not certain. V was clipped by 1 base and J by 0 bases, with 9 bases between them. The germline gives CDR1 SGHAT, CDR2 FQDESV (reference sequence). CDR3 length: 16 amino acids. CDR3 region: CASSLVRGSNTGELFF. The CDR3 region has the DNA TGTGCCAGCAGCTTAGTTAGAGGTTCGAACACCGGGGAGCTGTTTTTT. The entire variable domain, with the rest obtained from reference TRBV11-1 and TRBJ2-2, is as follows: EAEVAQSPRYKITEKSQAVAFWCDPISGHATLYWYRQILGQGPELLVQFQDESVVDDSQLPKDRFSAERLKGVDSTLKIQPAELGDSAMYLCASSLVRGSNTGELFFGEGSRLTVL.

This clone was seen once. The chain employs TRBV27 and TRBJ2-7; 9 positions agree with TRBD2. Germline trimming cut 4 bases from V and 5 bases from J; bases unmatched to any gene: 12. The CDR3 runs 16 residues. CDR1 is MNHEY, CDR2 SMNVEV, per germline (reference sequence). The CDR3 is CASSWGSGGGSHEQYF. CDR3 coding DNA: TGTGCCAGCAGTTGGGGTAGCGGGGGAGGTAGCCACGAGCAGTACTTC.

The V gene is TRBV30, the J gene TRBJ2-7; D uncertain. This CDR3 region has 14 residues. The ends were cut back, 3 bases at V and 0 bases at J, with 12 bases in the middle. Per germline, CDR1 GTSNPN and CDR2 SVGIG (reference sequence). The DNA for the CDR3 is TGTGCCTGGAGCGTCGTACAAAGCTCCTACGAGCAGTACTTC. Protein product: CAWSVVQSSYEQYF.

This clone was seen just once. The chain carries TRBV11-2 and TRBJ2-4; either TRBD1 or TRBD2 may supply D (5 bases each). The CDR3 has 13 residues. The germline V gene has CDR1 SGHAT and CDR2 FQNNGV. Trimming removed 6 bases from V and 8 bases from J, with 14 bases in between. The DNA of the CDR3 is TGTGCCAGCAGTCCGCGTGGGGGATACATTCAGTACTTC. It yields the protein CASSPRGGYIQYF.

In regard to this clone: Distinct nucleotide sequences in the sample also encode this CDR3. The chain employs TRBV4-3 and TRBJ2-3; 10 bases agree with TRBD2. The CDR3 has 14 residues. Germline CDR1 is LGHNA and CDR2 is YSLEER. The ends lost 1 base at V and 5 bases at J; junction bases unmatched: 0. CDR3 sequence: CASSQGLAGDTQYF. The CDR3 nucleotides are TGCGCCAGCAGCCAAGGACTAGCGGGAGATACGCAGTATTTT.

This chain uses TRBV27 with TRBJ1-2, with D possibly being TRBD1 (6 bases). Trimming stripped 3 bases from V and 4 bases from J, with 15 bases between. The germline V gene encodes CDR1 MNHEY and CDR2 SMNVEV (reference sequence). CDR3 length: 15 residues. The CDR3 region is CASSFGPGHSYGYTF. CDR3 DNA: TGTGCCAGCAGTTTCGGGCCGGGACATAGCTATGGCTACACCTTC.

This chain joins TRBV4-1 and TRBJ2-7; D is tentatively TRBD1 or TRBD2 (5 bases each). The germline V and J ends were trimmed by 4 bases and 2 bases, with 9 bases remaining between them. The V gene's germline CDR1 is MGHRA and CDR2 YSYEKL. This CDR3 spans 13 amino acids. The DNA of the CDR3 is TGCGCCAGCAGCCCTTCGGGGCCCTACGAGCAGTACTTC. Amino acid sequence: CASSPSGPYEQYF.